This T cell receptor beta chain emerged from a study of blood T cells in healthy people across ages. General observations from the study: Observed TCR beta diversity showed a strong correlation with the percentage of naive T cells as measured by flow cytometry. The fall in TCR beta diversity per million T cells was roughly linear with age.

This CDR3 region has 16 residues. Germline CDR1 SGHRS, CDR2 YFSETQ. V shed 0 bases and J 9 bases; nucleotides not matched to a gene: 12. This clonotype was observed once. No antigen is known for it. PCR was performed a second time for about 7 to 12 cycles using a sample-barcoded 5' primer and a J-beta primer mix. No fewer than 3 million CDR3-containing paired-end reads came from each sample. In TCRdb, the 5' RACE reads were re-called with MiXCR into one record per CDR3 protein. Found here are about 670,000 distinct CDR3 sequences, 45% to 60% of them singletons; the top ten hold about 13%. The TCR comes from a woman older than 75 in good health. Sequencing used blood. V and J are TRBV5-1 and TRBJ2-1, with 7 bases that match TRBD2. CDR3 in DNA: TGCGCCAGCAGCTTGGAGGGTAGCGGGTCTTTGCGTGAGCAGTTCTTC. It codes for CASSLEGSGSLREQFF.